A selection of T cell receptor beta chains follows, all from one sample in a study of monozygotic twins with inflammatory bowel disease. No DNA is given; TCRdb re-called the 5' RACE reads and lists each CDR3 protein once. Seen in this sample are around 370,000 distinct CDR3 sequences; the ten most common clones hold 2% to 3%. Source material: blood. The receptors derive from a human donor with ulcerative colitis or Crohn's disease, or a healthy co-twin of an affected twin (not recorded which). CDR3s include the opening cysteine and the closing phenylalanine or tryptophan.

16	TRBV5-5	TRBJ2-7	CASSSMSATSSYEQYF
17	TRBV5-1	TRBJ2-5	CASSLVPGTPYQETQYF
19	TRBV20-1	TRBJ2-5	CSARDLPGAGGMIKETQYF
16	TRBV15	TRBJ2-7	CATSRDRGTGAYEQYF
17	TRBV14	TRBJ1-4	CASSQETPGAHNEKLFF
13	TRBV10-3	TRBJ2-1	CAISGTGGNEQFF
16	TRBV7-2	TRBJ2-1	CASSLAAGGPYNEQFF
15	TRBV20-1	TRBJ2-3	CSARRPGGNTDTQYF
15	TRBV7-9	TRBJ1-4	CASSSKTGVNEKLFF
18	TRBV11-2	TRBJ2-7	CASSGGASQRGFTYEQYF
13	TRBV7-2	TRBJ1-2	CASSPHREGGYTF
14	TRBV20-1	TRBJ1-5	CSARDPGRKQPQHF
12	TRBV3-1	TRBJ1-2	CASSQHSYGYTF
16	TRBV18	TRBJ2-2	CASSLRRGIDTGELFF
15	TRBV12-3/TRBV12-4	TRBJ2-7	CASKPTTGRGYEQYF
15	TRBV6-1	TRBJ2-4	CASSEDRRGWGIQYF
14	TRBV7-2	TRBJ2-3	CASSLVVAPDTQYF
17	TRBV4-1	TRBJ1-2	CASSQLTYSSLNYGYTF
16	TRBV12-3/TRBV12-4	TRBJ2-3	CASSPLAGANTDTQYF
14	TRBV7-2	TRBJ1-1	CASSLASRATEAFF
14	TRBV20-1	TRBJ2-7	CSARDAIQAYEQYF
12	TRBV11-2	TRBJ2-1	CASNGQSNEQFF
14	TRBV5-6	TRBJ2-7	CASRHRGPTYEQYF
15	TRBV6-5	TRBJ2-1	CASSSRTAYYNEQFF
15	TRBV28	TRBJ2-5	CASTSGLGIQEAQYF
13	TRBV6-4	TRBJ2-1	CASSDAGFGEQFF
16	TRBV12-3/TRBV12-4	TRBJ2-1	CASSFLRGGLENEQFF
12	TRBV29-1	TRBJ1-5	CSVVWGSQPQHF
12	TRBV20-1	TRBJ2-1	CSALRGHNEQFF
15	TRBV6-2/TRBV6-3	TRBJ1-1	CASSYTPGERAEAFF
14	TRBV5-1	TRBJ2-5	CASSFLRREETQYF
14	TRBV7-3	TRBJ2-7	CASSLKRTDYEQYF
14	TRBV29-1	TRBJ2-2	CSVSRTGNTGELFF